Below, 14 T cell receptor beta chains from the same sample are listed, as sequenced in a study of CD8+CD57+ T cells in acquired aplastic anemia. Genomic DNA, serving as template, underwent TCR beta VDJ and CDR3 profiling. Each CDR3 protein gets one entry after TCRdb re-called the reads with MiXCR. The sample includes approximately 300,000 distinct CDR3 sequences, 56% of them seen just once. The patients chosen for sequencing had shown expansion of CD8+CD57+ cells (detected by flow cytometry). The sample consisted of sorted CD4+, CD8+, or CD8+CD57+ T cells (not recorded which) from PBMCs. The receptors were sampled from a human donor with aplastic anemia.

The CDR3 region has the DNA TGCGCCAGCAGTTCGGGACAGGGAATTTTTGAGCAGTTCTTC. It encodes CASSSGQGIFEQFF. The chain employs TRBV5-1 and TRBJ2-1; 9 bases align to TRBD1. V shed 5 bases, J shed 9 bases, and the junction held 9 bases outside the gene matches. CDR1 and CDR2 (germline): SGHRS, YFSETQ. The length of the CDR3 is 14 residues. The whole variable domain, remainder taken from reference TRBV5-1 and TRBJ2-1, is KAGVTQTPRYLIKTRGQQVTLSCSPISGHRSVSWYQQTPGQGLQFLFEYFSETQRNKGNFPGRFSGRQFSNSRSEMNVSTLELGDSALYLCASSSGQGIFEQFFGPGTRLTVL.

This clonotype was seen a handful of times. The rearrangement uses TRBV2 and TRBJ1-1; TRBD1 matches at 7 bases. This CDR3 has 15 residues. Per the germline V gene, CDR1 is SNHLY and CDR2 is FYNNEI. Unmatched junction bases numbered 6, after V lost 4 bases and J lost 1 base. CDR3: CASSGRDSWNTEAFF. CDR3 bases: TGTGCCAGCAGTGGACGGGACAGCTGGAACACTGAAGCTTTCTTT.

As to this clonotype: The junction departs from germline at one end; a sequencing error may be responsible. The gene calls are TRBV6-5 and TRBJ2-7; tentative D call: TRBD1 (6 bases). This CDR3 region has 13 residues. Per germline, CDR1 MNHEY and CDR2 SVGAGI. The CDR3 sequence: CARSHREPYEQYF. In DNA form, the CDR3 reads TGTGCCCGCAGCCACAGGGAACCCTACGAGCAGTACTTC.

CDR3 DNA sequence: TGTGCCAGCAGCTTGGAAAGGTTTCCGGGCGATCCCTACACCTTC. It is translated as CASSLERFPGDPYTF. V and J are TRBV5-6 and TRBJ1-2; the D is unclear. Germline CDR1 is SGHDT and CDR2 is YYEEEE. Trimming left V 0 bases short and J 10 bases short, with 19 bases between. There are 15 residues in the CDR3.

This clonotype is a singleton in its sample. V and J are TRBV6-5 and TRBJ1-3, with D maybe TRBD1 (6 bases). The CDR3 is made up of 15 amino acids. Trimming removed 7 bases at V and 0 bases at J, with 13 bases between. Germline loops: CDR1 MNHEY, CDR2 SVGAGI. The CDR3 loop reads CASKVGQFSGNTIYF. The CDR3 DNA reads TGTGCCAGCAAAGTTGGACAGTTCTCTGGAAACACCATATATTTT.

To note about this clonotype: A much bigger clone sits one base away, suggesting this may be a read error. This chain uses TRBV11-1 with TRBJ2-3; D may match TRBD1 or TRBD2 (5 bases each). Germline CDR1 is SGHAT and CDR2 is FQDESV (reference sequence). The CDR3 covers 16 residues. The CDR3 DNA is TGTGCCAGCAGCTTGCCGACTACTGCTAGCACAGGTACGCAGTATTTT. The encoded protein is CASSLPTTASTGTQYF.

The chain couples TRBV10-3 to TRBJ2-7, with 13 bases lining up with TRBD2. Germline CDR1 and CDR2: ENHRY and SYGVKD. The CDR3 consists of 15 residues. The V segment lost 10 bases and the J segment 3 bases; nucleotides outside the gene matches: 9. This chain's CDR3 is CATRGLAGRGYEQYF. The DNA of the CDR3 is TGTGCCACAAGGGGACTAGCGGGACGGGGCTACGAGCAGTACTTC.

J is TRBJ2-1 and V is TRBV24-1; 11 positions match TRBD1. V trimming: 0 bases; J trimming: 6 bases; junction bases outside the gene matches: 9. The V gene's germline CDR1 is KGHDR and CDR2 SFDVKD. This CDR3 comprises 18 residues. CDR3 amino acids: CATSDLLSDRGQLNEQFF. The CDR3 nucleotides read TGTGCCACCAGTGATTTGCTTTCGGACAGGGGGCAACTCAATGAGCAGTTCTTC.

This chain joins TRBV3-1 and TRBJ2-2; 8 bases align to TRBD1. With V trimmed by 2 bases and J by 5 bases, 13 bases remained unmatched. Germline V gene sequence: CDR1 LGHDT, CDR2 YNNKEL (reference sequence). The CDR3 contains 18 residues. CDR3 DNA: TGTGCCAGCAGCCAACCCTTGACAGGGGCGGGGAGAACCGGGGAGCTGTTTTTT. Residues: CASSQPLTGAGRTGELFF. Full variable domain (rest looked up from reference TRBV3-1 and TRBJ2-2): DTAVSQTPKYLVTQMGNDKSIKCEQNLGHDTMYWYKQDSKKFLKIMFSYNNKELIINETVPNRFSPKSPDKAHLNLHINSLELGDSAVYFCASSQPLTGAGRTGELFFGEGSRLTVL.

The gene calls are TRBV10-3 and TRBJ1-4; D remains ambiguous. The CDR3 is 15 amino acids. Germline CDR1 and CDR2: ENHRY and SYGVKD. The V end lost 3 bases, the J end lost 1 base, and 9 bases lay between the germline ends. The CDR3 spells CAISDLGRTNEKLFF. The CDR3 region has the DNA TGTGCCATCAGTGACTTAGGGAGAACTAATGAAAAACTGTTTTTT.

This chain joins TRBV5-1 and TRBJ1-2; tentatively, D is TRBD1 (5 bases). Germline assignment: CDR1 SGHRS and CDR2 YFSETQ. The CDR3 loop spans 12 amino acids. Trimming left V 0 bases short and J 9 bases short, with 9 bases between. CDR3 sequence: CASSLETDSYTF. The CDR3 DNA sequence: TGCGCCAGCAGCTTGGAGACAGATAGCTACACCTTC.

This clonotype was counted ten times or more. The chain recombines TRBV20-1 with TRBJ1-1; no clear D. Trimming removed 6 bases from V and 0 bases from J, with 11 bases in between. The CDR3 runs 13 residues. From germline, CDR1 is DFQATT and CDR2 SNEGSKA (reference sequence). The CDR3 bases are TGCAGTGCACAACAGCTGATGAACACTGAAGCTTTCTTT. Protein sequence: CSAQQLMNTEAFF.

The chain is built from TRBV11-2 and TRBJ2-3, with D hard to call. The CDR3 runs 16 residues. Between the trimmed V and J ends, which lost 2 bases and 2 bases, there was a span of 14 bases. CDR1 SGHAT and CDR2 FQNNGV come from the germline V gene. The CDR3 protein is CASSLLWVSATDTQYF. CDR3 DNA: TGTGCCAGCAGCTTACTCTGGGTCTCCGCCACAGATACGCAGTATTTT.

This clonotype was detected once. This chain connects TRBV20-1 to TRBJ2-7; maybe TRBD2 (6 bases). Trimming left V 0 bases short and J 3 bases short, with 12 bases between. This CDR3 spans 14 amino acids. Germline CDR1 reads DFQATT; CDR2 reads SNEGSKA (reference sequence). CDR3 sequence: CSARETSKGYEQYF. CDR3 coding DNA: TGCAGTGCTAGAGAGACTAGTAAGGGCTACGAGCAGTACTTC.